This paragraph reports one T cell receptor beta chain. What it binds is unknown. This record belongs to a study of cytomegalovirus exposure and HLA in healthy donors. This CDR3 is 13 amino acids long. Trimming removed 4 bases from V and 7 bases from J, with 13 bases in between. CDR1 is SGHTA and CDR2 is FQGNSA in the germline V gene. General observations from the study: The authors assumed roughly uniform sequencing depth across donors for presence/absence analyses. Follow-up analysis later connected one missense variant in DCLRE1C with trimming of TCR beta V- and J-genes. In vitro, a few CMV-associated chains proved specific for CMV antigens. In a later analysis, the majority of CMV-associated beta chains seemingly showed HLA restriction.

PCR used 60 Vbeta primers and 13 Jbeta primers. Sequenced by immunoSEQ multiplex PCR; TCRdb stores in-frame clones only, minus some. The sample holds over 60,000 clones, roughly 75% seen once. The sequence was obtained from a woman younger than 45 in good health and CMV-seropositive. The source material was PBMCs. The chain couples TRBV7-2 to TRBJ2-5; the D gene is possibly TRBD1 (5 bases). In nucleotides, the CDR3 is TGTGCCAGCAGCTCAACAGGTGCCGTGACCCAGTACTTC. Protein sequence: CASSSTGAVTQYF.